The 21 T cell receptor beta chains given below trace back to one sample, sequenced in a study of cytomegalovirus exposure and HLA in healthy donors (dated by TCRdb to 2016 to 2017). The library was prepared using the immunoSEQ multiplex PCR assay. A mixture of 60 forward primers for TCR Vbeta segments and 13 reverse primers for TCR Jbeta segments was used in the multiplex PCR. TCRdb re-hosts the immuneACCESS table, in-frame sequences only. Its copies lack some clones; in the studies checked, an unresolved V gene accounts for under half of them, and the cause for the rest is not known. The sample yields 120,000 to 150,000 clones; over 75% were counted once. The ten largest account for less than 3.5% of the sample. The specimen sequenced was PBMCs. These receptors originate from a woman in her 30s in good health and CMV-seronegative.

CDR3 sequence (DNA): TGTGCCAGCAGTGAGAGGGGTTGGGGAGGAGGCTATGGCTACACCTTC. It is translated as CASSERGWGGGYGYTF. This chain joins TRBV25-1 and TRBJ1-2, with a tentative D call TRBD1 (5 bases). This CDR3 is built from 16 residues. Per germline, CDR1 MGHDK and CDR2 SYGVNS. Trimming cost V 3 bases and J 4 bases, with 18 bases left between them.

The rearrangement links TRBV4-1 to TRBJ2-1; 13 bases are shared with TRBD2. The V gene end was trimmed by 5 bases and the J gene end by 8 bases; junction bases not matched to a gene: 9. The CDR3 totals 16 residues. The germline CDR1 and CDR2 sequences are MGHRA and YSYEKL. CDR3 in amino acids: CASSSRTSGSQDEQFF. CDR3 DNA: TGCGCCAGCAGCTCGCGGACTAGCGGGAGTCAGGATGAGCAGTTCTTC.

CDR3 region: CASSGQTNYGYTF. The CDR3 nucleotides are TGCGCCAGCAGTGGACAGACTAACTATGGCTACACCTTC. The chain carries TRBV5-1 and TRBJ1-2; tentative D call: TRBD1 (6 bases). The germline gives CDR1 SGHRS, CDR2 YFSETQ. Trimming shortened V by 5 bases and J by 0 bases, and 8 bases separated the two germline ends. This CDR3 spans 13 amino acids.

The genes are TRBV19 and TRBJ1-5, with D unclear. This CDR3 spans 17 amino acids. Germline values: CDR1 LNHDA, CDR2 SQIVND (reference sequence). V lost 3 bases, J lost 0 bases, and 15 bases lay in between. CDR3 loop: CASSMGSIAYSNQPQHF. The CDR3 region has the DNA TGTGCCAGTAGTATGGGAAGTATAGCGTATAGCAATCAGCCCCAGCATTTT.

This chain connects TRBV10-3 to TRBJ2-6; TRBD1 aligns across 7 bases. The junction had 15 bases not matched to a gene; V was cut back by 4 bases and J by 0 bases. The CDR3 has 20 residues. Germline-derived CDR1 and CDR2 are ENHRY and SYGVKD. This CDR3 reads CAISARGGWRYYSGANVLTF. The CDR3, as DNA: TGTGCCATCAGTGCGCGAGGGGGCTGGCGATACTACTCTGGGGCCAACGTCCTGACTTTC.

This rearrangement joins TRBV18 to TRBJ1-1; no definite D call. The CDR3 loop spans 14 amino acids. V was cut by 5 bases and J by 5 bases, with 15 bases left in between. Germline V gives CDR1 KGHSH, CDR2 LQKENI. CDR3 protein: CASSAIDGDTEAFF. CDR3 in DNA: TGTGCCAGCTCAGCCATCGACGGGGATACTGAAGCTTTCTTT. Drawing the rest from reference TRBV18 and TRBJ1-1, the complete variable domain is NAGVMQNPRHLVRRRGQEARLRCSPMKGHSHVYWYRQLPEEGLKFMVYLQKENIIDESGMPKERFSAEFPKEGPSILRIQQVVRGDSAAYFCASSAIDGDTEAFFGQGTRLTVV.

The V gene is TRBV5-1, the J gene TRBJ2-1; TRBD2 aligns across 11 bases. Germline lookup yields CDR1 SGHRS and CDR2 YFSETQ. CDR3 length: 13 amino acids. V lost 5 bases, J lost 8 bases, and 3 bases stayed unmatched. This chain's CDR3 is CASRLAGDHEQFF. The CDR3 nucleotides are TGCGCCAGCAGACTAGCGGGAGACCATGAGCAGTTCTTC.

There are a few counts of this clone. The chain uses TRBV19 and TRBJ1-1, with D possibly matching TRBD1 (5 bases). In germline, CDR1 is LNHDA, CDR2 SQIVND (reference sequence). V shed 10 bases and J shed 3 bases, with 15 bases lying between them. This CDR3 region has 13 residues. This CDR3 reads CATGRGRDTEAFF. The CDR3 DNA follows: TGTGCCACCGGCCGGGGGAGGGACACTGAAGCTTTCTTT. Based on the CDR3 plus reference TRBV19 and TRBJ1-1, the full variable domain is DGGITQSPKYLFRKEGQNVTLSCEQNLNHDAMYWYRQDPGQGLRLIYYSQIVNDFQKGDIAEGYSVSREKKESFPLTVTSAQKNPTAFYLCATGRGRDTEAFFGQGTRLTVV.

This chain links TRBV6-5 with TRBJ1-5; D is ambiguous. Deletions cut 6 bases from V and 3 bases from J, with 12 bases between. CDR1 is MNHEY, CDR2 SVGAGI, per germline. This CDR3 has 14 amino acids. CDR3 in amino acids: CASSLGGSNQPQHF. The CDR3 region has the DNA TGTGCCAGCAGCCTGGGAGGGTCCAATCAGCCCCAGCATTTT.

The chain joins TRBV6-1 to TRBJ1-2; 10 positions agree with TRBD1. Per germline, CDR1 MNHNS and CDR2 SASEGT. V shed 6 bases and J 5 bases; nucleotides not matched to a gene: 9. The CDR3 has 15 amino acids. The CDR3 spells CASSNPGQGFYGYTF. CDR3 nucleotides: TGTGCCAGCAGCAATCCGGGACAGGGGTTTTATGGCTACACCTTC.

The chain employs TRBV7-2 and TRBJ2-1, with TRBD2 matching over 15 bases. Germline CDR1 reads SGHTA; CDR2 reads FQGNSA. The CDR3 is 15 residues long. V gave up 8 bases and J gave up 2 bases; unmatched junction bases: 1. The CDR3 nucleotides are TGTGCCAGCGGACTAGCGGGAGGGGCCTACAATGAGCAGTTCTTC. This encodes CASGLAGGAYNEQFF.

CDR3 sequence reads: CASSYISGRIYGYTF. CDR3 bases: TGTGCCAGCAGTTACATCTCCGGGAGGATCTATGGCTACACCTTC. This chain connects TRBV6-5 to TRBJ1-2; D call uncertain. CDR1 MNHEY and CDR2 SVGAGI come from the germline V gene. The CDR3 runs to 15 residues. V lost 2 bases and J 4 bases, leaving 14 bases between the germline ends.

The V and J genes are TRBV30 and TRBJ2-1; a possible D gene is TRBD2 (5 bases). Germline V lookup: CDR1 GTSNPN, CDR2 SVGIG (reference sequence). CDR3 size: 14 residues. Trimming pared 2 bases from V and 2 bases from J, leaving 10 bases between. This CDR3 is CAWSTTGTYNEQFF. The DNA for the CDR3 is TGTGCCTGGAGTACCACCGGGACCTACAATGAGCAGTTCTTC. The complete variable domain, with remaining parts taken from reference TRBV30 and TRBJ2-1, reads SQTIHQWPATLVQPVGSPLSLECTVEGTSNPNLYWYRQAAGRGLQLLFYSVGIGQISSEVPQNLSASRPQDRQFILSSKKLLLSDSGFYLCAWSTTGTYNEQFFGPGTRLTVL.

The V and J genes are TRBV9 and TRBJ2-5; 12 positions agree with TRBD1. CDR3 size: 17 residues. The V and J ends lost 0 bases and 5 bases, in that order; junction bases with no gene match: 8. The germline gives CDR1 SGDLS, CDR2 YYNGEE. The CDR3 region has the DNA TGTGCCAGCAGCGTAGACTGGGGGACAGGGGGCAGGGAGACCCAGTACTTC. Translated: CASSVDWGTGGRETQYF.

The V and J genes are TRBV11-2 and TRBJ1-4; D gene uncertain. V was pared by 6 bases and J by 3 bases, with 14 bases between. The CDR3 is made up of 15 amino acids. Germline-derived CDR1 and CDR2 are SGHAT and FQNNGV. The CDR3 protein is CASRTRGTSNEKLFF. CDR3 sequence (DNA): TGTGCCAGCAGGACTAGAGGCACATCTAATGAAAAACTGTTTTTT.

The CDR3 here is CASSSIQGPTEAFF. Written as DNA, the CDR3 is TGTGCCAGCAGTTCGATACAGGGACCCACTGAAGCTTTCTTT. The chain links TRBV27 to TRBJ1-1; maybe TRBD1 (6 bases). Per the germline V gene, CDR1 is MNHEY and CDR2 is SMNVEV (reference sequence). This CDR3 comprises 14 residues. V was trimmed by 4 bases and J by 4 bases, leaving 13 bases between them.

J is TRBJ1-1 and V is TRBV6-6, with D possibly TRBD1 on 6 matching bases. The CDR3 runs to 15 residues. CDR1 MNHNY and CDR2 SVGAGI come from the germline V gene (reference sequence). V lost 0 bases and J 0 bases, leaving 8 bases between the germline ends. The CDR3 sequence: CASSYSAGVNTEAFF. The CDR3, as DNA: TGTGCCAGCAGTTACTCTGCAGGGGTGAACACTGAAGCTTTCTTT.

This chain connects TRBV27 to TRBJ2-3; D is possibly TRBD2 (6 bases). The V gene lost 7 bases and the J gene lost 5 bases, with 10 bases spanning the gap. CDR1 is MNHEY, CDR2 SMNVEV, per germline (reference sequence). The CDR3 consists of 12 residues. The CDR3 is CASNGRGDTQYF. Written as DNA, the CDR3 is TGTGCCAGCAACGGGAGAGGAGATACGCAGTATTTT.

The chain has TRBV5-4 and TRBJ2-2; no clear D. Trimming pared 4 bases from V and 0 bases from J, leaving 10 bases between. There are 15 residues in the CDR3. Germline V gene lookup returns CDR1 SGHNT and CDR2 YYREEE (reference sequence). The CDR3 DNA sequence: TGTGCCAGCAGCCCCCAGGCCGCGAACACCGGGGAGCTGTTTTTT. Translation: CASSPQAANTGELFF.

The genes are TRBV23-1 and TRBJ2-7; tentative D call: TRBD1 (6 bases). TRBV23-1 is annotated as an ORF whose role is uncertain. The V end lost 10 bases, the J end lost 4 bases, and 8 bases lay between the germline ends. The CDR3 has 10 residues. This chain's CDR3 is CAKGVYEQYF. The DNA of the CDR3 is TGCGCCAAGGGGGTTTACGAGCAGTACTTC.

This rearrangement joins TRBV5-1 to TRBJ2-5, with TRBD2 as a possible D gene (6 bases). CDR3 length equals 14 residues. V gave up 4 bases and J gave up 3 bases, with 13 bases separating them. CDR1 SGHRS and CDR2 YFSETQ come from the germline V gene. The CDR3 protein is CASSPLGGKETQYF. The CDR3 region has the DNA TGCGCCAGCAGCCCATTGGGCGGGAAAGAGACCCAGTACTTC.